This TCR beta chain was documented in a study of cytomegalovirus exposure and HLA in healthy donors. Whole-study findings and limits: A later look showed TCR association rates differing by HLA locus, highest for DRB1 and lowest for HLA-C. A later analysis linked a missense variant in DCLRE1C to the trimming of TCR beta V and J genes. In a later analysis, common viral pathogens appeared linked to several of the most significant clusters.

As concerns this clone: The antigen is undetermined.

Trimming removed 4 bases at V and 1 base at J, with 13 bases between. Germline CDR1 is SGHRS and CDR2 is YFSETQ. The CDR3 runs 15 residues. The study ran its PCR with 60 Vbeta and 13 Jbeta primers. Using immunoSEQ multiplex PCR, the repertoire was profiled, and TCRdb retains in-frame clones only, with some absent. Here the sample spans 130,000 or so clones, 70% to 85% being singletons. Donors counted as nominally healthy when sampled, yet unrecorded immune exposures were likely. The chain employs TRBV5-1 and TRBJ2-3; perhaps TRBD2 as D (5 bases). The clonotype was recovered from a female donor in good health and CMV-seronegative. The sequenced sample consisted of PBMCs. CDR3 nucleotide sequence: TGCGCCAGCAGCCCCGAGAGGGTCGGCACAGATACGCAGTATTTT. Protein sequence: CASSPERVGTDTQYF.